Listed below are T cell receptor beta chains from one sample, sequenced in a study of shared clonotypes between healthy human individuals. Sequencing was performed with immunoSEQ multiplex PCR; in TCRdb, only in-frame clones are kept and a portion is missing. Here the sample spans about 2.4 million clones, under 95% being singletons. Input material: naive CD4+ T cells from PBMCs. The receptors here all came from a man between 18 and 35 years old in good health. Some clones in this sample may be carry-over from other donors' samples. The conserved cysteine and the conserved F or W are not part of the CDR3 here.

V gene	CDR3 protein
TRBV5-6	ASSDGPHSYEQY
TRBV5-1	ASNGLATNTGELF
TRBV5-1	ASSLGGTSRHEQY
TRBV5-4	ASSLPSGGRETQY
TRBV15	ATSRDPTSSYEQY
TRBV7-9	ASSPSQDRGPQY
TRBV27	AKPPGLGNEQF
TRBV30	AWSVKGVYGYT
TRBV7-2	ASSLWTTSNQPQH
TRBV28	ASHGVGGVDTQY
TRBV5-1	ASSRGQGYTGELF
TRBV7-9	ASSLFDRADYGYT
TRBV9	ASSPKTGTNEKLF
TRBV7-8	ASSQRGLAGETQY
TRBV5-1	ASSLDPSYGYT
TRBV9	ASSAGLSSGNTIY
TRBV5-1	ASSLAAGVDNEQF
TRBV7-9	ASSLGQQNTEAF
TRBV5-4	ASSLDGGVGQPQH
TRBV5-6	ASRSGGRPDTQY
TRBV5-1	ASRPREGGNEQY
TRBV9	ASSVDGWGWDASTDTQY
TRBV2	ASSVGPRQPQH
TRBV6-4	ASSPEQGSYEQY
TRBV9	ASSADSGRNSETQY
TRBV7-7	ASSSSGADTQY
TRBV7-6	ASSYREWQLAQETQY
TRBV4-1	ASSQDLTSGRGSTDTQY
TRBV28	ASSLPRGRGPSTDTQY
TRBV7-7	ASSPLAGNTIY
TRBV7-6	ASSLGQAGTQY
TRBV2	ASRRNTEAF
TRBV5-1	ASSWDGTAIYEQY
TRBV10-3	AISESNMGGPWNEQF
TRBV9	ASSPRLAVNTGELF
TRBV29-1	SANRKLNTEAF
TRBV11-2	ASSLDGAEQF
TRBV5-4	ASRLAGGLGEQY
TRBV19	ASSIWGGARDNEQF
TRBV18	ASSPGGTGRGLSNQPQH
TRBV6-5	ASSYQPAAYNEQF
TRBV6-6	ASSSQEYNEQF
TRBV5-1	ASSLAAVRETQY
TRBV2	ASGGQGRAGPQH
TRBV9	ASSERPHRGEKLF
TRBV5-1	ASSLEGHNYNEQF
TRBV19	ASSIRIAGGPVETQY
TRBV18	ASSPGLNTEAF
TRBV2	ASSVDRGHRETQY
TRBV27	ASSLTSINYGYT
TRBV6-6	ASMARDTVRETQY
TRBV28	ASNPPPGQGTDTQY
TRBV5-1	ASSQARDRGVTGELF